This TCR beta chain derives from a study of T cell responses to AZD1222 COVID-19 vaccine. The germline V gene has CDR1 SGHRS and CDR2 YFSETQ. V gave up 3 bases and J gave up 4 bases; unmatched junction bases: 10. The CDR3 loop spans 17 amino acids. Notes on the study in general: Regions 160-218 and 743-854 dominated among vaccine-associated CD4 TCRs spanning spike.

Produced via immunoSEQ multiplex PCR; TCRdb's table is partial and in-frame only. The sample has approximately 130,000 clones, approximately 91% seen once. Of note for this clone: The antigen remains undetermined.

Sequenced material: peripheral blood, taken 28 days after the second AZD1222 dose. The rearrangement uses TRBV5-1 and TRBJ2-1; TRBD2 matches 10 bases. The source is an adult who received the AZD1222 COVID-19 vaccine. CDR3 nucleotide sequence: TGCGCCAGCAGCTCCATCGGGGTAGCGGGAGGATACAATGAGCAGTTCTTC. Its translation is CASSSIGVAGGYNEQFF.